The present T cell receptor beta chain was sequenced within a study of blood T cell repertoires in COVID-19. Germline CDR1 is SNHLY and CDR2 is FYNNEI. V dropped 6 bases and J dropped 9; count of bases not matched to a gene: 11. The CDR3 has 14 residues. The assay was immunoSEQ multiplex PCR, and TCRdb's table has in-frame clones only and misses some. The data show 200,000 to 300,000 clones, roughly 83% seen once. Sequencing used peripheral blood. The source of this sequence is a man in his forties or fifties with acute or convalescent COVID-19. The chain couples TRBV2 to TRBJ2-1; 7 nucleotides agree with TRBD1. DNA of the CDR3: TGTGCCAGCAGAAGGGACAGTGCCATTGGTGAGCAGTTCTTC. It specifies CASRRDSAIGEQFF.